This T cell receptor beta chain was retrieved from a study of blood T cell repertoires in COVID-19. With respect to this clone: One junction end does not reproduce the germline sequence, and a read error may be involved.

The CDR3 extends over 12 amino acids. The method was immunoSEQ multiplex PCR; TCRdb's version includes in-frame clones alone and lacks a portion of them. The sample records over 200,000 clones, 75% to 90% being singletons. The V and J genes are TRBV12-3 or TRBV12-4 and TRBJ2-7; D is unclear. This receptor was identified in a middle-aged man who had recovered from COVID-19. The material sequenced was PBMCs or T cells enriched from blood (not recorded which). CDR3 protein: CASSLMARSLDF. In nucleotides, the CDR3 is TGTGCCAGCAGTTTGATGGCCCGGAGTTTGGATTTC.